The 23 T cell receptor beta chains below were found in one sample sequenced in a study of T cell changes during pregnancy in multiple sclerosis. Sequencing used immunoSEQ multiplex PCR; TCRdb keeps in-frame clones, though not all of them. Of roughly 30,000 clones listed, 89% were seen once; the top ten hold more than 9%. This material consisted of CD8+ T cells from peripheral blood mononuclear cells, taken in the second trimester of pregnancy. The receptors come from a female donor with multiple sclerosis, enrolled in a pregnancy study.

This chain joins TRBV5-6 and TRBJ2-2; TRBD2 agrees at 11 bases. The CDR3 is 16 residues long. Germline V lookup: CDR1 SGHDT, CDR2 YYEEEE. V lost 2 bases and J lost 3; bases outside the gene matches: 3. In DNA form, the CDR3 reads TGTGCCAGCAGCTTCTCTAGCGGGGGGTACACCGGGGAGCTGTTTTTT. This codes for CASSFSSGGYTGELFF.

This chain connects TRBV28 to TRBJ2-7, with 10 bases identical to TRBD2. J gave up 5 bases and V 5 bases, and 12 bases lay outside the gene matches. This CDR3 spans 16 amino acids. Germline V gene sequence: CDR1 MDHEN, CDR2 SYDVKM. The DNA for the CDR3 is TGTGCCAGCAGTGGGGGCCTAGCGGGAGTTTCCCACGAGCAGTACTTC. Protein product: CASSGGLAGVSHEQYF.

The rearrangement joins TRBV5-4 to TRBJ2-1, with 10 bases matching TRBD2. Trimming cost V 4 bases and J 9 bases; bases outside gene matches: 7. CDR3 length equals 14 residues. The V gene's germline CDR1 is SGHNT and CDR2 YYREEE (reference sequence). CDR3 sequence: CASSTSGVYSEQFF. The DNA for the CDR3 is TGTGCCAGCAGCACTAGCGGGGTTTATAGTGAGCAGTTCTTC.

This clone appeared a single time. The V call is TRBV4-1, the J call TRBJ2-3; D might be TRBD2 (6 bases). CDR1 is MGHRA and CDR2 is YSYEKL in the germline V gene. The CDR3 sequence is 15 residues long. Trimming removed 1 base from V and 2 bases from J, with 10 bases in between. The DNA for the CDR3 is TGCGCCAGCAGCCAAGTCGGGAGCGCCACAGATACGCAGTATTTT. Translated, it gives CASSQVGSATDTQYF.

V is TRBV4-1 and J is TRBJ2-1, with 11 nucleotides matching TRBD2. Trimming removed 4 bases from V and 7 bases from J; junction bases left unmatched: 9. Germline V lookup: CDR1 MGHRA, CDR2 YSYEKL. The CDR3 consists of 16 residues. CDR3 amino acids: CASSLLLAGVENEQFF. The CDR3 DNA reads as TGCGCCAGCAGCCTCCTACTAGCGGGAGTGGAAAATGAGCAGTTCTTC.

This rearrangement joins TRBV27 to TRBJ2-1, with 7 positions matching TRBD2. Germline V lookup: CDR1 MNHEY, CDR2 SMNVEV (reference sequence). Germline trimming cut 3 bases from V and 5 bases from J; bases unmatched to any gene: 7. This CDR3 is 15 amino acids long. CDR3 in amino acids: CASSLQRDRNNEQFF. The DNA of the CDR3 is TGTGCCAGCAGTTTGCAGCGGGACCGGAACAATGAGCAGTTCTTC.

The count of this clone is one. CDR3 region: CASSWVGSGTYEQYF. The CDR3 DNA follows: TGTGCCAGCAGCTGGGTGGGTAGCGGGACGTACGAGCAGTACTTC. The chain uses TRBV5-6 and TRBJ2-7; 8 nucleotides align to TRBD2. The CDR3 runs to 15 residues. Germline V gene data show CDR1 as SGHDT and CDR2 as YYEEEE. Losses at the gene ends were 3 bases for V and 4 bases for J; bases not matched to a gene: 9.

The rearrangement uses TRBV27 and TRBJ2-3; 9 nucleotides match TRBD1. With V trimmed by 3 bases and J by 4 bases, 5 bases remained unmatched. Germline loops: CDR1 MNHEY, CDR2 SMNVEV (reference sequence). This CDR3 has 15 amino acids. CDR3 loop: CASSFGTGFADTQYF. The CDR3 nucleotides are TGTGCCAGCAGTTTCGGGACAGGGTTTGCAGATACGCAGTATTTT.

The chain links TRBV6-5 to TRBJ2-7; possible D gene TRBD2, 6 bases. The CDR3 runs 13 residues. The V end was cut by 6 bases, the J end by 7 bases, with 16 bases between. In germline, CDR1 is MNHEY, CDR2 SVGAGI. The CDR3 nucleotides read TGTGCCAGCAGGGTCTCTGGGGGGAATGAGCAGTACTTC. Amino acids: CASRVSGGNEQYF.

The chain combines TRBV5-4 with TRBJ2-7; no clear D gene. This CDR3 has 12 residues. Germline loops: CDR1 SGHNT, CDR2 YYREEE (reference sequence). The V end was cut by 4 bases, the J end by 4 bases, with 9 bases between. CDR3 coding DNA: TGTGCCAGCAGCCCCAACGGGTACGAGCAGTACTTC. Translated: CASSPNGYEQYF.

The chain carries TRBV21-1 and TRBJ1-3; the table's TRBD1 call for D was not verified on the DNA. TRBV21-1 is a pseudogene. The CDR3 is 16 amino acids. The CDR3 is CASSKQGRRSGNTIYF. The CDR3 nucleotides read TGTGCCAGCAGCAAACAGGGCCGCCGCTCTGGAAACACCATATATTTT.

The gene calls are TRBV7-9 and TRBJ2-7; TRBD2 matches 11 bases. After removal of 1 base from V and 5 bases from J, the junction contained 10 bases not matched to a gene. This CDR3 has 17 amino acids. CDR1 SEHNR and CDR2 FQNEAQ come from the germline V gene (reference sequence). CDR3 sequence reads: CASSLVRTSGRVHEQYF. The CDR3, as DNA: TGTGCCAGCAGCTTAGTAAGGACTAGCGGGCGGGTCCACGAGCAGTACTTC.

The J gene is TRBJ2-7, the V gene TRBV11-2; 11 positions agree with TRBD2. Germline V gene lookup returns CDR1 SGHAT and CDR2 FQNNGV. V shed 4 bases, J shed 2 bases, and the junction held 10 bases outside the gene matches. The length of the CDR3 is 17 residues. The CDR3 protein is CASSSILAGGSTYEQYF. In nucleotides, the CDR3 is TGTGCCAGCAGCTCCATCTTAGCGGGAGGGTCTACCTACGAGCAGTACTTC.

The chain joins TRBV5-4 to TRBJ1-2; D uncertain. CDR3 length: 17 residues. V was pared by 0 bases and J by 4 bases, with 19 bases between. The germline V gene encodes CDR1 SGHNT and CDR2 YYREEE (reference sequence). In DNA form, the CDR3 reads TGTGCCAGCAGCTTGGGATCGGCCGATCGGGGTATCTATGGCTACACCTTC. As protein: CASSLGSADRGIYGYTF.

The rearrangement links TRBV2 to TRBJ1-5, with 7 bases aligning to TRBD1. The CDR3 spans 14 residues. V dropped 5 bases and J dropped 3; count of bases not matched to a gene: 4. Germline CDR1 reads SNHLY; CDR2 reads FYNNEI. The CDR3: CASSSDRNNQPQHF. CDR3 in DNA: TGTGCCAGCAGTTCGGACAGGAACAATCAGCCCCAGCATTTT.

The V call is TRBV15, the J call TRBJ1-5; D is possibly TRBD1 (5 bases). V was trimmed by 0 bases and J by 0 bases, leaving 6 bases between them. From germline, CDR1 is LNHNV and CDR2 YYDKDF (reference sequence). The CDR3 contains 15 residues. The CDR3 loop reads CATSRDRASNQPQHF. The CDR3 DNA is TGTGCCACCAGCAGAGACAGGGCTAGCAATCAGCCCCAGCATTTT.

This chain uses TRBV6-1 with TRBJ2-7; possibly TRBD2 for D (5 bases). Deletions cut 0 bases from V and 3 bases from J, with 9 bases between. Looked up from germline, CDR1 is MNHNS and CDR2 is SASEGT. This CDR3 comprises 14 residues. CDR3 amino acids: CASSEAGVNYEQYF. The CDR3 bases are TGTGCCAGCAGTGAAGCCGGGGTGAACTACGAGCAGTACTTC.

This clone came up once. This sequence joins TRBV19 and TRBJ2-5; a possible D gene is TRBD1 (7 bases). The CDR3 is made up of 15 amino acids. Germline V CDR1 and CDR2: LNHDA, SQIVND (reference sequence). The V and J ends lost 6 bases and 1 base respectively, with 15 bases between them. The CDR3 is CASSRGTEVQETQYF. The DNA for the CDR3 is TGTGCCAGTAGCCGCGGGACAGAAGTCCAAGAGACCCAGTACTTC.

The genes are TRBV7-9 and TRBJ2-2, with D possibly matching TRBD1 (6 bases). The CDR3 is made up of 15 amino acids. Trimming left V 5 bases short and J 5 bases short, with 15 bases between. The germline gives CDR1 SEHNR, CDR2 FQNEAQ (reference sequence). The CDR3 is CASSPTGIRTGELFF. CDR3 DNA sequence: TGTGCCAGCAGCCCTACAGGGATAAGGACCGGGGAGCTGTTTTTT.

This clone occurred once. The chain joins TRBV11-2 to TRBJ1-1; unclear D gene. The CDR3 totals 12 residues. From germline, CDR1 is SGHAT and CDR2 FQNNGV. The V end lost 3 bases, the J end lost 1 base, and 3 bases lay between the germline ends. The CDR3 nucleotides read TGTGCCAGCAGCTTCGGGAACACTGAAGCTTTCTTT. It is translated as CASSFGNTEAFF.

The chain combines TRBV9 with TRBJ2-2; D uncertain. The germline gives CDR1 SGDLS, CDR2 YYNGEE. Trimming stripped 4 bases from V and 2 bases from J, with 21 bases between. The CDR3 covers 18 residues. CDR3 in DNA: TGTGCCAGCAGCCCACTCGCTTTTGTGGTGCTCAACACCGGGGAGCTGTTTTTT. This encodes CASSPLAFVVLNTGELFF.

The chain recombines TRBV2 with TRBJ1-2; TRBD1 aligns across 7 bases. Germline-derived CDR1 and CDR2 are SNHLY and FYNNEI. V dropped 10 bases and J dropped 7; count of bases not matched to a gene: 6. The CDR3 runs to 11 residues. In DNA, the CDR3 is TGTGCCATATGGACAGGTTCTGGCTACACCTTC. Protein: CAIWTGSGYTF.

The rearrangement links TRBV10-2 to TRBJ2-2; D call uncertain. This CDR3 is 11 amino acids long. The V end lost 4 bases, the J end lost 7 bases, and 4 bases lay between the germline ends. CDR1 and CDR2 (germline): WSHSY, SAAADI. CDR3 amino acids: CASSASGELFF. The CDR3 nucleotides read TGCGCCAGCAGTGCTAGCGGGGAGCTGTTTTTT.